This T cell receptor (beta chain) was recorded in a study of T cell repertoires in ileal Crohn's disease (dated by TCRdb to about 2019). About the investigation overall: At the time of surgery, approximately 35% of patients were active smokers, and the median duration of disease was 7.9 years. The study ran alongside a multicentre cohort designed to identify predictors of early endoscopic recurrence after ileocolonic resection. A total of around 170 mucosal samples from some 60 patients were sequenced, collected from several sites on the surgical specimen as well as at postoperative endoscopy. Postoperative therapy was given to about half of the patients, with thiopurines administered to under 12 patients and anti-TNF agents administered to 15 to 20 patients. Every patient underwent surgery because of a complication, which was stricturing disease in roughly 60% of cases and penetrating disease in approximately 39%. Endoscopic postoperative recurrence was defined as a Rutgeerts score above i0. TCR repertoire analysis was performed in around 57 Crohn's disease patients drawn from a prospective multicentre cohort.

As concerns this clone: Its target antigen remains unknown. It has no much larger one-base neighbor in the sample; base qualities were not kept.

Summary of the overall study and its limitations: Sorted CD8 T cells carried more high-frequency clones than CD4 T cells, suggesting mucosal expansions were mainly CD8. Compared with non-smokers, patients who were active smokers at surgery showed a significantly higher proportion of clonal expansions (roughly 24% vs 19%, p=0.02). Mucosal CD4 and CD8 T cells were sorted and sequenced only in a subgroup of patients, whose size was not stated. Higher high-frequency clone percentages at surgery were associated with endoscopic recurrence; all patients with clonality above 26.8% (18/57) had recurrence.

Around 550 nanograms of biopsy DNA per sample were submitted for commercial TCRB immunosequencing. A two-step, amplification bias-controlled multiplex PCR was used by Adaptive Biotechnology to amplify CDR3 regions from genomic DNA. In the first PCR, primers covered every V and J gene segment, and in the second PCR, barcodes and Illumina adapters were added. An Illumina instrument was used to sequence the CDR3 libraries. Under the source paper's analysis protocol: The analysis used both the pipelines supplied by the vendor and custom analysis of the raw data in R/Bioconductor with R version 3.3.0. Clonality, which ranges from 0 to 1, was calculated as the inverse of the normalised Shannon entropy across all productive clones. High-frequency clones were defined as the share of the repertoire occupied by the top 100 clones, with only clones passing a 95% confidence test being retained. Repertoire diversity was measured with the Simpson index, and overlap between samples was measured with the Morisita-Horn index. Drawn from immuneACCESS, this table holds only the in-frame rearrangements with V and J called that TCRdb kept. Clones are partly lost; checked studies trace under half to an unresolved V gene and leave the rest unexplained. D and trimming were read from the DNA, whereas the V and J calls and clone size are those reported in that table. Recorded for this sample are tens of thousands of clones; 80% to 90% of them occurred a single time. The ten largest clones capture roughly 5.4% of the sample.

There are 15 amino acids in the CDR3, from cysteine to phenylalanine inclusive. This entry keeps only the CDR3 DNA: 45 bases, framed from base 1. Taken from the germline V gene, the CDR1 and CDR2 loops are SGHDT and YYEEEE. V and J are trimmed by 5 bases and 10 bases, and the gene matches miss 11 bases of the junction. Adults with ileal or ileocolonic Crohn's disease and an indication for ileocolonic resection were eligible for inclusion. Before DNA extraction, whole ileal mucosal biopsies were kept frozen at -80 degrees C. Genomic DNA was extracted from frozen whole biopsies using a TRizol-based method and was quantified with a NanoDrop 2000 spectrophotometer.

Material: ileal tissue. This receptor was identified in an adult with Crohn's disease. The receptor chain draws on TRBV5-6 and TRBJ1-6; TRBD1 lines up with 8 middle nucleotides. Here the CDR3 is given as CASRSSGGAESPLHF. In nucleotides, the sequence is TGTGCCAGCAGATCCTCAGGGGGCGCGGAATCACCCCTCCACTTT.